The rows below give T cell receptor beta chains drawn from one sample of a study of T cell changes during pregnancy in multiple sclerosis. Only in-frame clones appear in the TCRdb table, and some are missing; sequencing was by immunoSEQ multiplex PCR. The data contain tens of thousands of clones, approximately 91% of them singletons. Sample: CD4+ T cells from peripheral blood mononuclear cells, taken in the second trimester of pregnancy. These receptors all come from a female donor with multiple sclerosis, enrolled in a pregnancy study. The CDR3 runs from the conserved cysteine through the conserved F or W. A D gene is named only where the DNA matches it firmly. Size values are once, few and many counts, or a class for expanded clones, and some rows have none.

v_gene,j_gene,d_gene,abundance,CDR3nt,CDR3aa
TRBV30,TRBJ1-2,-,-,TGTGCCTGGAGTTCAGGTGGCGCTCTCACCTTC,CAWSSGGALTF
TRBV4-1,TRBJ1-4,-,-,TGCGCCAGCAGCCAAGAATCCTACAGGGTGGGTGAAAAACTGTTTTTT,CASSQESYRVGEKLFF
TRBV7-8,TRBJ1-2,-,-,TGTGCCAGCAGCCCATGGGCCTATGGCTACACCTTC,CASSPWAYGYTF
TRBV5-1,TRBJ1-1,-,-,TGCGCCAGCAGTCTAGTGTCATTTTTCGGGGTGATTGACACTGAAGCTTTCTTT,CASSLVSFFGVIDTEAFF
TRBV7-6,TRBJ2-5,TRBD2,-,TGTGCCAGCAGCAGGACTAGCAGGGAGACCCAGTACTTC,CASSRTSRETQYF
TRBV5-1,TRBJ1-2,-,few,TGCGCCAGCAGCTTGGAGTACAGGGATGGCTACACCTTC,CASSLEYRDGYTF
TRBV7-2,TRBJ1-1,-,-,TGTGCCAGCAGCCGCGATTTATATAGCACTTTCTTT,CASSRDLYSTFF
TRBV14,TRBJ1-2,-,-,TGTGCCAGCAGCCCGTTACAGGTCGGTGGCTACACCTTC,CASSPLQVGGYTF
TRBV14,TRBJ2-1,TRBD2,-,TGTGCCAGCAGCCGATTAGCGGGGGGGTACAATGAGCAGTTCTTC,CASSRLAGGYNEQFF
TRBV7-9,TRBJ1-1,-,-,TGTGCCAGCAGCTTTACAGATTCCACTGAAGCTTTCTTT,CASSFTDSTEAFF
TRBV5-6,TRBJ2-7,TRBD2,-,TGTGCCAGCAGCACCCTAGCGGGGGGGCCCGACGAGCAGTACTTC,CASSTLAGGPDEQYF
TRBV19,TRBJ2-7,-,-,TGTGCCAGTAGTATCGGGGCCCTTTTAGGGGGAAAGTCCTACGAGCAGTACTTC,CASSIGALLGGKSYEQYF
TRBV10-3,TRBJ2-5,-,-,TGTGCCATCAGCGTTAGAGGGTCTGGGGACCAGTACTTC,CAISVRGSGDQYF
TRBV19,TRBJ2-4,-,-,TGTGCCAGTAGTATTACCCCCACAGTCATAGCCAAAAACATTCAGTACTTC,CASSITPTVIAKNIQYF
TRBV19,TRBJ1-5,-,-,TGTGCCAGTAGTATAAGTCCGGACAGAACGAGGGGAAACAATCAGCCCCAGCATTTT,CASSISPDRTRGNNQPQHF
TRBV7-2,TRBJ1-3,TRBD1,-,TGTGCCAGCAGCTTGGGACAGAACTCTGGAAACACCATATATTTT,CASSLGQNSGNTIYF
TRBV2,TRBJ2-2,-,-,TGTGCCAGCAGACTCGGCGGGGAGCTGTTTTTT,CASRLGGELFF
TRBV4-3,TRBJ2-6,-,-,TGCGCCAGCAGCCAAGTCCCCTATACCTCTGGGGCCAACGTCCTGACTTTC,CASSQVPYTSGANVLTF
TRBV2,TRBJ1-2,-,-,TGTGCCAGCAGTGAACAGGGCAATGTGTTTGGCTACACCTTC,CASSEQGNVFGYTF
TRBV4-3,TRBJ2-1,TRBD2,-,TGCGCCAGCAGCCATGTTTCGACTAGCGGTGAGCAGTTCTTC,CASSHVSTSGEQFF
TRBV10-3,TRBJ2-2,-,-,TGTGCCATCAGTCCCGGGACTCCCTCCACCGGGGAGCTGTTTTTT,CAISPGTPSTGELFF
TRBV4-3,TRBJ2-2,-,-,TGCGCCAGCAGCCAAGAAGCGACTAGGTCCGGGGAGCTGTTTTTT,CASSQEATRSGELFF
TRBV4-3,TRBJ2-7,TRBD2,once,TGCGCCAGCAGCCAAGGGGGGACTAGCGGGGGGCTCTACGAGCAGTACTTC,CASSQGGTSGGLYEQYF
TRBV7-2,TRBJ1-2,TRBD1,once,TGTGCCAGCAGCCTTACCGCGGGACAGGGCTTAATAGGTATCTATGGCTACACCTTC,CASSLTAGQGLIGIYGYTF
TRBV30,TRBJ2-6,-,-,TGTGCCTGGAGTGTACGGGCAGGGAACTCTGGGGCCAACGTCCTGACTTTC,CAWSVRAGNSGANVLTF
TRBV6-6,TRBJ1-5,-,-,TGTGCCAGCAGTTCCTCACAATTCGGAGGCAATCAGCCCCAGCATTTT,CASSSSQFGGNQPQHF
TRBV5-8,TRBJ2-7,-,-,TGTGCCAGCAGCTTGGCGTTCACGGAGGCCTACGAGCAGTACTTC,CASSLAFTEAYEQYF
TRBV19,TRBJ2-7,TRBD2,-,TGTGCCAGTAGTCTAGCGGGAGAGTACGAGCAGTACTTC,CASSLAGEYEQYF
TRBV10-2,TRBJ2-7,TRBD2,-,TGCGCCAGCAGACTAGCGGGGGGATCCTACGAGCAGTACTTC,CASRLAGGSYEQYF
TRBV9,TRBJ1-2,-,once,TGTGCCAGCACCCCTGACGGGTACTTCTATGGCTACACCTTC,CASTPDGYFYGYTF
TRBV9,TRBJ2-1,-,-,TGTGCCAGCAGCCCTCAAGTGTGGAGCTACAATGAGCAGTTCTTC,CASSPQVWSYNEQFF
TRBV4-2,TRBJ2-7,TRBD1,-,TGTGCCAGCAGCCAAGGACAGGGTGATGCCCATTTCGGCTACGAGCAGTACTTC,CASSQGQGDAHFGYEQYF
TRBV5-1,TRBJ2-3,TRBD2,-,TGCGCCAGCAGCTTGGTTCCGACTAGCGGTGCCTTCGGTGGCACAGATACGCAGTATTTT,CASSLVPTSGAFGGTDTQYF
TRBV19,TRBJ1-6,-,few,TGTGCCAGTAGTCCCGGGGGAGGGGCGGCACCCCTCCACTTT,CASSPGGGAAPLHF
TRBV5-1,TRBJ1-5,-,-,TGCGCCAGCAGCTCCGGGACATTGAATCAGCCCCAGCATTTT,CASSSGTLNQPQHF
TRBV6-6,TRBJ2-5,TRBD1,-,TGTGCCAGCACCAACCGTGGGGACAGAGAGACCCAGTACTTC,CASTNRGDRETQYF
TRBV7-8,TRBJ2-1,TRBD2,-,TGTGCCAGCAGCCCCGGACTAGCGGGGGCTGGGTTTCAGGGGACCTACAATGAGCAGTTCTTC,CASSPGLAGAGFQGTYNEQFF
TRBV7-9,TRBJ1-1,TRBD1,-,TGTGCCAGCAGTAGACAGGGGGCTAGCGGCACTGAAGCTTTCTTT,CASSRQGASGTEAFF
TRBV11-2,TRBJ1-4,TRBD1,-,TGTGCCAGCAGCTTCGTGACAGGGCTGAGTGAAAAACTGTTTTTT,CASSFVTGLSEKLFF
TRBV9,TRBJ1-4,-,few,TGTGCCAGCAGCGTAGCTGGCGGAGCTAATGAAAAACTGTTTTTT,CASSVAGGANEKLFF
TRBV11-2,TRBJ1-1,-,-,TGTGCCAGCAGCTTTGACAGGAACACTGAAGCTTTCTTT,CASSFDRNTEAFF
TRBV7-9,TRBJ1-5,TRBD1,-,TGTGCCAGCAGCTTAGCCTCCGGGACAGGTAATAGCAATCAGCCCCAGCATTTT,CASSLASGTGNSNQPQHF
TRBV5-1,TRBJ1-1,-,-,TGCGCCAGCAGCTTGACAGCTGTGCGAACTGAAGCTTTCTTT,CASSLTAVRTEAFF
TRBV6-1,TRBJ2-2,-,-,TGTGCCAGCACCGACGGGTCTCATCCCTCCGGGGAGCTGTTTTTT,CASTDGSHPSGELFF
TRBV7-3,TRBJ2-1,-,-,TGTGCCAGCAGCCAACCGCGGGGAGCCTACAATGAGCAGTTCTTC,CASSQPRGAYNEQFF
TRBV19,TRBJ1-1,-,-,TGTGCCAGTAGTTACAGTGGTATAAACACTGAAGCTTTCTTT,CASSYSGINTEAFF
TRBV11-2,TRBJ1-5,TRBD1,once,TGTGCCAGGACCTTAGAGGAACAGGGGAAGGGTAGCAATCAGCCCCAGCATTTT,CARTLEEQGKGSNQPQHF
TRBV7-8,TRBJ2-3,TRBD2,-,TGTGCCAGCAGCCGGAGGACTAGCCCCCTACGCACAGATACGCAGTATTTT,CASSRRTSPLRTDTQYF
TRBV30,TRBJ1-6,TRBD1,-,TGTGCCTGGAGGGGACAGGGAACTTCACCCCTCCACTTT,CAWRGQGTSPLHF
TRBV7-9,TRBJ1-1,TRBD1,-,TGTGCCAGCAGCACGTCCGGGACAGCCACTGAAGCTTTCTTT,CASSTSGTATEAFF
TRBV2,TRBJ2-1,-,-,TGTGCCAGCAGTGTCAGGGGCGATGAGCAGTTCTTC,CASSVRGDEQFF
TRBV4-1,TRBJ1-4,TRBD1,-,TGCGCCAGCAGCCCGGACAGGGGGCTTCTGTTTTTT,CASSPDRGLLFF
TRBV7-9,TRBJ2-7,TRBD1,-,TGTGCCAGCAGCCGGGACAGGGGTGGCAGCGAGCAGTACTTC,CASSRDRGGSEQYF
TRBV19,TRBJ2-7,-,-,TGTGCCAGTAGTAGAGCGACGGGTCGAGAGGAGCAGTACTTC,CASSRATGREEQYF